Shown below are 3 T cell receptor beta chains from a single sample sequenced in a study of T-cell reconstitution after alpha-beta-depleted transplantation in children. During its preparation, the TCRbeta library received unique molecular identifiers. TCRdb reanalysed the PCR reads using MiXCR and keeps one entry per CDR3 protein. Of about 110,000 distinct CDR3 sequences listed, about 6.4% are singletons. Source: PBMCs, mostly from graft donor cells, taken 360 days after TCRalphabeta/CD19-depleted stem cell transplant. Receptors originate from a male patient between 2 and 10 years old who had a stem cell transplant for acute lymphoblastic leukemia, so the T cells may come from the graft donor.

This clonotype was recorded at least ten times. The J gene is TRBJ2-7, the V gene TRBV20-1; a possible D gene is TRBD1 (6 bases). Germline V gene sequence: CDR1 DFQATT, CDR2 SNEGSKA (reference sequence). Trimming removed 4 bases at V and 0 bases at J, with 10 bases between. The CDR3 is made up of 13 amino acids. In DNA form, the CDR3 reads TGCAGTGCTATCGACAGGAGCTCCTACGAGCAGTACTTC. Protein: CSAIDRSSYEQYF.

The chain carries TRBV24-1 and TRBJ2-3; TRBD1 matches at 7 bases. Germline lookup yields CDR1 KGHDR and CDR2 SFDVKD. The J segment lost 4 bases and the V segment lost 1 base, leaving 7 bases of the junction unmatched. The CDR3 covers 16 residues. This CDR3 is CATSDLRDRDPDTQYF. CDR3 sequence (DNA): TGTGCCACCAGTGATTTACGGGACAGAGACCCAGATACGCAGTATTTT.

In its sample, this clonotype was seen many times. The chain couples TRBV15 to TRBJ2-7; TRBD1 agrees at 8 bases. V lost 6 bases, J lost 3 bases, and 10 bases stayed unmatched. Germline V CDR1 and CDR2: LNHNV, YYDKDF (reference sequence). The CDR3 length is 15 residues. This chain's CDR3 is CATRTDRDLDYEQYF. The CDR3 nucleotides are TGTGCCACCAGAACGGACAGGGATTTAGACTACGAGCAGTACTTC.